The 5 T cell receptor beta chains given below trace back to one sample, sequenced in a study of cytomegalovirus exposure and HLA in healthy donors. PCR used 60 Vbeta primers and 13 Jbeta primers. TCRdb keeps only in-frame clones here, not all; method: immunoSEQ multiplex PCR. The repertoire holds 140,000 to 150,000 clones, with roughly 70% as singletons. Sequencing was carried out using PBMCs. The receptor source for this set is a woman in her sixties or seventies in good health and CMV-seropositive.

The J gene is TRBJ2-2, the V gene TRBV18; a possible D gene is TRBD2 (5 bases). Germline V CDR1 and CDR2: KGHSH, LQKENI. The CDR3 totals 14 residues. V was shortened by 5 bases and J by 7 bases, with 14 bases between the two germline ends. CDR3 loop: CASSAAGINGELFF. As DNA, the CDR3 is TGTGCCAGCTCAGCCGCCGGGATTAACGGGGAGCTGTTTTTT.

This clone occurred a few times. The CDR3 coding sequence is TGTGCTAGTGGGAAAAGCGGGAGGGGGGGCGGTGAGCAGTTCTTC. It specifies CASGKSGRGGGEQFF. The chain employs TRBV12-5 and TRBJ2-1; TRBD2 matches 10 bases. The V gene's germline CDR1 is LGHNT and CDR2 FRNRAP. V was pared by 6 bases and J by 9 bases, with 11 bases of the junction left unmatched. The CDR3 consists of 15 residues.

The V and J genes are TRBV30 and TRBJ1-2, with D perhaps matching TRBD1 (5 bases). The ends were cut back, 1 base at V and 7 bases at J, with 16 bases in the middle. CDR3 length: 14 amino acids. CDR1 and CDR2 from the germline V gene are GTSNPN and SVGIG (reference sequence). CDR3 sequence reads: CAWSATGIGGGYTF. In nucleotides, the CDR3 is TGTGCCTGGAGTGCCACCGGGATCGGGGGTGGCTACACCTTC.

This chain links TRBV7-3 with TRBJ2-5; 9 nucleotides match TRBD2. Germline V gene lookup returns CDR1 SGHTA and CDR2 FQGTGA. With V trimmed by 5 bases and J by 2 bases, 3 bases remained unmatched. This CDR3 is 14 amino acids long. The CDR3 loop reads CASSQTSGQETQYF. The DNA for the CDR3 is TGTGCCAGCAGCCAGACTAGCGGACAAGAGACCCAGTACTTC.

The chain uses TRBV9 and TRBJ1-1, with 7 bases aligning to TRBD1. The CDR3 length is 14 residues. Germline CDR1 reads SGDLS; CDR2 reads YYNGEE. The V gene end was trimmed by 4 bases and the J gene end by 1 base; junction bases not matched to a gene: 4. CDR3 residues: CASSFGDRNTEAFF. The CDR3 DNA follows: TGTGCCAGCAGCTTTGGGGACAGGAACACTGAAGCTTTCTTT.